This T cell receptor beta chain stems from a study of neurological immune-mediated disorders. Study results and caveats: The highest TCR clonal expansion occurred in HTLV-1-associated myelopathy; multiple sclerosis fell below healthy controls. Sharing of CDR3 amino acid sequences among expanded clones across subjects was absent, suggesting private repertoires in all groups.

The CDR3 runs to 14 residues. The trim removed 2 bases at V and 4 bases at J, leaving 4 bases unmatched. CDR1 SGHRS and CDR2 YFSETQ come from the germline V gene. By 5'RACE with 10-nucleotide random UMIs, the cDNA was made. Each CDR3 protein is one row after TCRdb ran MiXCR on the 5' RACE reads. The sample has 55,000 to 75,000 distinct CDR3 sequences; approximately 15% are singletons. In its sample, this clonotype was seen a few times. Its antigen is unidentified. This sample's time point: longitudinal time-point 1 (baseline). Sequenced material: PBMCs. The receptor was isolated from a female donor with HTLV-1-associated myelopathy (HAM/TSP). The chain combines TRBV5-1 with TRBJ2-5; 8 positions match TRBD2. CDR3 nucleotides: TGCGCCAGCAGCTTTTTTACTAGCGGAGAGACCCAGTACTTC. Its translation is CASSFFTSGETQYF.